One T cell receptor (beta chain) is described in this entry. What it recognizes is unknown. This sample is drawn from a study of T cell responses to AZD1222 COVID-19 vaccine. Whole-study findings and limits: Reportedly, nearly half of unique spike TCRs recognized epitopes outside B.1.351/B.1.1.7 mutations. Receipt of two AZD1222 doses was followed by a rise in Spike-specific TCR breadth and depth.

Some clones are missing from TCRdb's copy, which holds only in-frame ones; the method was immunoSEQ multiplex PCR. The profile shows some 140,000 clones, 70% to 90% of them singletons. The CDR3 sequence is 13 residues long. J was trimmed by 11 bases and V by 2 bases; bases with no gene match: 7. Germline V CDR1 and CDR2: SGHVS, FQNEAQ. The sequence was obtained from an adult who received the MenACWY meningococcal vaccine as a control. This material consisted of peripheral blood, taken 28 days after the second dose of the MenACWY control vaccine. The J gene is TRBJ1-1, the V gene TRBV7-8; 8 nucleotides align to TRBD1. This CDR3 reads CASSLTGGMLAFF. The CDR3 nucleotides read TGTGCCAGCAGCTTAACAGGGGGAATGTTGGCTTTCTTT.